Listed here are 19 T cell receptor beta chains from one sample, sequenced in a study of tumor and adjacent non-tumor tissue in lung cancer. Three rounds of nested PCR, following a modified ARM-PCR protocol, produced the TCRbeta library. TCRdb used MiXCR to reprocess the multiplex PCR reads, holding one entry per CDR3 protein. The profile covers approximately 150,000 distinct CDR3 sequences, with approximately 70% appearing a single time and about 20% taken by the ten largest. The template was RNA from unsorted bulk tissue. Source material: lung tumor tissue. All receptors derive from a man aged 55 to 69 with small cell lung cancer.

The chain recombines TRBV20-1 with TRBJ1-1; D not resolved. CDR1 and CDR2 (germline): DFQATT, SNEGSKA (reference sequence). The CDR3 has 12 residues. V was cut by 2 bases and J by 0 bases, with 4 bases left in between. CDR3: CSARYMNTEAFF. The CDR3 DNA is TGCAGTGCTAGATACATGAACACTGAAGCTTTCTTT.

Points on this clonotype: A junction end diverges from the germline sequence, so it may reflect a read error. This sequence joins TRBV20-1 and TRBJ1-2; 7 positions agree with TRBD1. The CDR3 length is 17 residues. Germline values: CDR1 DFQATT, CDR2 SNEGSKA (reference sequence). This CDR3 is CSDRNLEGAQTVDGYTF. In DNA, the CDR3 is TGCAGTGATAGAAATCTGGAGGGGGCGCAGACGGTTGATGGCTACACCTTT.

Notes on this clonotype: Mismatch with germline at one junction end may stem from a read error. The chain links TRBV5-4 to TRBJ2-3; D remains ambiguous. The germline gives CDR1 SGHNT, CDR2 YYREEE (reference sequence). This CDR3 is built from 16 residues. Written as DNA, the CDR3 is TGTGCCAGCAGCCCTCGAGAACGGCGGACCACAGATACACAGTATTTT. Amino acids: CASSPRERRTTDTQYF.

This clonotype was recorded only once. This sequence may be a read error, since a much larger clone differs from it by one base. This chain uses TRBV28 with TRBJ1-2; TRBD1 matches 8 bases. V lost 5 bases and J lost 6; bases outside the gene matches: 8. The CDR3 is 14 amino acids. The germline gives CDR1 MDHEN, CDR2 SYDVKM. The CDR3 coding sequence is TGTGCCAGCAGTGTGACAGGGGACATGGATGGCTACACCTTC. Translated, it gives CASSVTGDMDGYTF.

The sample holds a few counts of this clonotype. Its ends do not fully match the called genes, so a read error is possible. J is TRBJ2-5 and V is TRBV4-1, with 7 bases that match TRBD1. CDR1 and CDR2 (germline): MGHRA, YSYEKL. The CDR3 runs 16 residues. Here the CDR3 DNA reads TGCGCCGGCAGCCAACCGGGACAGAGAGCATACGAGACCCAGTACTTC. It yields the protein CAGSQPGQRAYETQYF.

V and J are TRBV4-1 and TRBJ2-5; 7 bases fit TRBD1. With V trimmed by 3 bases and J by 13 bases, 17 bases remained unmatched. The CDR3 runs to 15 residues. The V gene's germline CDR1 is MGHRA and CDR2 YSYEKL. In DNA, the CDR3 is TGCGCCAGCAGCCAGAGACAGGGTAGCCAAGAGACCTGGTACTTC. Translation gives CASSQRQGSQETWYF.

This clonotype turned up a few times. This chain connects TRBV4-1 to TRBJ2-1, with D perhaps matching TRBD2 (6 bases). The CDR3 runs 15 residues. The germline V gene has CDR1 MGHRA and CDR2 YSYEKL. The V gene lost 3 bases and the J gene lost 0 bases, with 9 bases spanning the gap. CDR3 bases: TGCGCCAGCAGCCACGGGACTTACTCCTACAATGAGCAGTTCTTC. Amino acid sequence: CASSHGTYSYNEQFF.

This clonotype was counted between two and nine times. The junction departs from germline at one end; a sequencing error may be responsible. The chain couples TRBV4-2 to TRBJ2-1, with TRBD2 identical over 9 bases. The CDR3 spans 16 residues. Germline CDR1 LGHNA, CDR2 YNFKEQ. The DNA for the CDR3 is TGTACCAGCAGCCAAGTTTCCAGCGGGAGGAAATTTGAGCAGTTCTTC. Translation: CTSSQVSSGRKFEQFF.

The rearrangement uses TRBV13 and TRBJ2-3; TRBD2 is a possible D gene (6 bases). Trimming took 2 bases from V and 4 from J, leaving 13 bases between them. The CDR3 has 15 residues. CDR1 and CDR2 from the germline V gene are PRHDT and FYEKMQ (reference sequence). The CDR3 nucleotides are TGTGCCAGCAGCTTACGAGGAGGGCCGGCAGATACGCAGTATTTT. It yields the protein CASSLRGGPADTQYF.

Remarks on this clonotype: Because the CDR3 is missing its conserved closing phenylalanine or tryptophan, this is likely a read error. The chain combines TRBV20-1 with TRBJ1-1, with D perhaps TRBD1 (6 bases). CDR1 and CDR2 from the germline V gene are DFQATT and SNEGSKA (reference sequence). This CDR3 has 14 amino acids. Deletions cut 3 bases from V and 5 bases from J, with 16 bases between. The CDR3 DNA is TGCAGTGCTAGTCTACAGGGTCCGGGTACTGAAGCTTTCTGT. It encodes CSASLQGPGTEAFC.

This clonotype has a single count. Mismatch with germline at one junction end may stem from a read error. CDR3 nucleotide sequence: TGTGCCGGCAGGCGGACAGGGGCCGTGGGCGGGGAGCTGTTTTTT. As protein: CAGRRTGAVGGELFF. The gene calls are TRBV28 and TRBJ2-2, with 9 bases fitting TRBD1. Germline CDR1 is MDHEN and CDR2 is SYDVKM. The CDR3 runs to 15 residues.

Remarks on this clonotype: A much larger clonotype is one base distant, so this may be a read error. The chain recombines TRBV6-5 with TRBJ1-5; no clear D gene. V lost 6 bases and J lost 5, with 14 bases in between. The CDR3 contains 14 residues. Per the germline V gene, CDR1 is MNHEY and CDR2 is SVGAGI. As DNA, the CDR3 is TGTGCCAGCAGCCCTCAAAGTGGTGATCAGCCCCAGCATTTT. Encoded protein: CASSPQSGDQPQHF.

Notes on this clonotype: Sequence at one end of the junction differs from germline and may be a read error. V is TRBV24-1 and J is TRBJ2-7; tentatively, D is TRBD1 or TRBD2 (5 bases each). In germline, CDR1 is KGHDR, CDR2 SFDVKD. The CDR3 spans 13 residues. The CDR3 reads CATSDPGLYDQYF. The CDR3 DNA reads TGTGCCACCAGTGACCCGGGGCTCTACGATCAGTACTTC.

To note about this clonotype: A much larger clone lies a single base off, so this may be a read error. The chain employs TRBV11-3 and TRBJ2-1; no clear D gene. CDR1 SGHNT and CDR2 YENEEA come from the germline V gene. The CDR3 covers 12 residues. CDR3 protein: CASSLVRLEQLF. As DNA, the CDR3 is TGTGCCAGCAGCTTAGTCCGTCTTGAGCAGTTATTC.

This clonotype was detected a few times. This sequence joins TRBV20-1 and TRBJ2-3, with D tentatively TRBD1 (6 bases). V shed 4 bases and J shed 0 bases, with 14 bases lying between them. In germline, CDR1 is DFQATT, CDR2 SNEGSKA (reference sequence). The CDR3 sequence is 15 residues long. The DNA for the CDR3 is TGCAGTGCTATTTCGGGGACACCCAGCACAGATACGCAGTATTTT. Encoded protein: CSAISGTPSTDTQYF.

This clonotype was counted at least ten times. A much larger clone lies one base from this, so it may be a read error. This rearrangement joins TRBV11-1 to TRBJ1-6; D unclear. This CDR3 is 13 amino acids long. The V gene lost 5 bases and the J gene lost 7 bases, with 9 bases spanning the gap. Germline assignment: CDR1 SGHAT and CDR2 FQDESV (reference sequence). The CDR3 reads CASSHDENSPLHF. CDR3 DNA: TGTGCCAGCAGCCACGACGAGAATTCACCCCTCCACTTT.

A word on this clonotype: The junction differs from germline at one of its ends, possibly a read error. The J gene is TRBJ2-3, the V gene TRBV11-2; TRBD2 aligns across 7 bases. The CDR3 contains 21 residues. Germline lookup yields CDR1 SGHAT and CDR2 FQNNGV. For the CDR3, the DNA is TGTGCCAGCAGCTCTACCCTCGGTAATGGGAGGGAAACCGGCTTCACAGATATGCAGTATTTT. This gives the protein CASSSTLGNGRETGFTDMQYF.

Regarding this clonotype: A much larger clone differs from this one at a single base, so this may be a read error. The chain employs TRBV18 and TRBJ2-7, with 7 bases fitting TRBD1. The V gene's germline CDR1 is KGHSH and CDR2 LQKENI. The CDR3 extends over 14 amino acids. As DNA, the CDR3 is TGTACCAGCTCACCCGGGACAGCATCCTACGAGCAGTACTTC. Its protein is CTSSPGTASYEQYF.

The rearrangement uses TRBV5-6 and TRBJ2-4; D assignment may be TRBD1 or TRBD2 (5 bases each). Trimming removed 1 base at V and 2 bases at J, with 10 bases between. The CDR3 is made up of 15 amino acids. The germline gives CDR1 SGHDT, CDR2 YYEEEE. For the CDR3, the DNA is TGTGCCAGCAGCTTGTCTGGGGGAACCAAAAACATTCAGTACTTC. Translating it yields CASSLSGGTKNIQYF.